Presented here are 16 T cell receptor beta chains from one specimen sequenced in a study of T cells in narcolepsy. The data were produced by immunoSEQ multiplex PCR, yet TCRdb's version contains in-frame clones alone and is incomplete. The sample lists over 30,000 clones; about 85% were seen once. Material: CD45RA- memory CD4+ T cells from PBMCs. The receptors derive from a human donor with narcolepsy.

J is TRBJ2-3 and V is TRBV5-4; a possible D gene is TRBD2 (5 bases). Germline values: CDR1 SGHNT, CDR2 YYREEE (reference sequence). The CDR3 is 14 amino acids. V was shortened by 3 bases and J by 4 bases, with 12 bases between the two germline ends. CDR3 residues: CASSSQLGADTQYF. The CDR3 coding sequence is TGTGCCAGCAGCTCACAACTAGGAGCAGATACGCAGTATTTT.

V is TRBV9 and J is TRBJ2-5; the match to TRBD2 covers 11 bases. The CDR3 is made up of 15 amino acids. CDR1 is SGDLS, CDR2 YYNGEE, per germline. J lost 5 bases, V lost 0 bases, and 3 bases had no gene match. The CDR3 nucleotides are TGTGCCAGCAGCGTAGGACTAGCGGGAAGGGAGACCCAGTACTTC. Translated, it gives CASSVGLAGRETQYF.

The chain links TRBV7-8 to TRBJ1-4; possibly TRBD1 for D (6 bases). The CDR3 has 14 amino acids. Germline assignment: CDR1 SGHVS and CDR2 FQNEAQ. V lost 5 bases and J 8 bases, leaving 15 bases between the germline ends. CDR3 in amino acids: CASSPRTAREKLFF. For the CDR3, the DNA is TGTGCCAGCAGCCCGCGGACAGCCCGGGAAAAACTGTTTTTT. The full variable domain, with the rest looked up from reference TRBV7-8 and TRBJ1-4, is GAGVSQSPRYKVAKRGQDVALRCDPISGHVSLFWYQQALGQGPEFLTYFQNEAQLDKSGLPSDRFFAERPEGSVSTLKIQRTQQEDSAVYLCASSPRTAREKLFFGSGTQLSVL.

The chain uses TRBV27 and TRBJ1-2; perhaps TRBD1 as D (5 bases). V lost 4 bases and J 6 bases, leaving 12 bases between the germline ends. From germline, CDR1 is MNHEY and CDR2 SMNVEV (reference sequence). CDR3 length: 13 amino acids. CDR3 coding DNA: TGTGCCAGCAGTTCCCGCCAGGGCAATGGCTACACCTTC. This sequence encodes CASSSRQGNGYTF.

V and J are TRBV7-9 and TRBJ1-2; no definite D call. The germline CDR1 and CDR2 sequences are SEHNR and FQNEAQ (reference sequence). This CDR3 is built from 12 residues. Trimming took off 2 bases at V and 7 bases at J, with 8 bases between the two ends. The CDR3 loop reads CASSLSEVGYTF. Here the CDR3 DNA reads TGTGCCAGCAGCTTATCTGAGGTTGGCTACACCTTC.

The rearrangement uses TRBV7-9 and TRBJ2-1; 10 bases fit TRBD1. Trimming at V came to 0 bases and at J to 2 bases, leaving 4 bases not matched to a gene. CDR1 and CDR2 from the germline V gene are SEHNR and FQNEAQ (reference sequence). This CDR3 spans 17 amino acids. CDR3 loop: CASSLASGTGAYNEQFF. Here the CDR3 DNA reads TGTGCCAGCAGCTTAGCGTCGGGGACAGGGGCCTACAATGAGCAGTTCTTC.

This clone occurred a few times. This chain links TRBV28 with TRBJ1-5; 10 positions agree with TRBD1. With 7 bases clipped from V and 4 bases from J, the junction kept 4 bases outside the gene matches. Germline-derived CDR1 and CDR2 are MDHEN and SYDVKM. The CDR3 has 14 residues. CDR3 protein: CASTPGQGNQPQHF. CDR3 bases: TGTGCCAGCACCCCGGGACAGGGGAATCAGCCCCAGCATTTT.

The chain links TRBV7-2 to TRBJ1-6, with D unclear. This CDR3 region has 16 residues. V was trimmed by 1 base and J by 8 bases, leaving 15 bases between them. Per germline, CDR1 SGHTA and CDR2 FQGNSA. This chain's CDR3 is CASSLEVPPPYSPLHF. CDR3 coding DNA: TGTGCCAGCAGCTTAGAAGTACCACCCCCTTATTCACCCCTCCACTTT.

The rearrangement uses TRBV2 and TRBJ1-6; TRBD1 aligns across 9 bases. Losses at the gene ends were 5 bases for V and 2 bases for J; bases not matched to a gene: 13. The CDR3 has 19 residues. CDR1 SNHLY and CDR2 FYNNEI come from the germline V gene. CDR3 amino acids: CASSTPRDRELPYNSPLHF. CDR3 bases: TGTGCCAGCAGTACCCCCAGGGACAGGGAACTCCCCTATAATTCACCCCTCCACTTT.

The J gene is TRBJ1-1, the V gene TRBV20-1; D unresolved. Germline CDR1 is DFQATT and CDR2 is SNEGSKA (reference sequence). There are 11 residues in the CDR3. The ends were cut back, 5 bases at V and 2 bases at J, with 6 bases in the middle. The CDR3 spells CSAHHNTEAFF. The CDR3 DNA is TGCAGTGCTCATCATAACACTGAAGCTTTCTTT.

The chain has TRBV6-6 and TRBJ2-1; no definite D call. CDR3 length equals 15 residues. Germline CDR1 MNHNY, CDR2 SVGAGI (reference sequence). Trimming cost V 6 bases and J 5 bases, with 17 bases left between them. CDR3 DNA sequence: TGTGCCAGCAGCGCCACGTTCGTTCTAAACAATGAGCAGTTCTTC. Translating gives CASSATFVLNNEQFF.

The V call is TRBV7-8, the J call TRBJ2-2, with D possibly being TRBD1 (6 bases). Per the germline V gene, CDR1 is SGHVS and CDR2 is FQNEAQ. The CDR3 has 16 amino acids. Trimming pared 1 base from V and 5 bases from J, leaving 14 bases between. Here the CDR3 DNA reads TGTGCCAGCAGCTTAGGGGCCGGGACATTTACCGGGGAGCTGTTTTTT. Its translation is CASSLGAGTFTGELFF.

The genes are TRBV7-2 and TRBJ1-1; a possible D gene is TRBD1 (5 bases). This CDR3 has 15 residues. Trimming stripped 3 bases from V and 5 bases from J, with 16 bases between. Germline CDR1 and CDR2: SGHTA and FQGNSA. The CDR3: CASSFGWGRGTEAFF. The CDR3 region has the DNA TGTGCCAGCAGCTTCGGCTGGGGCCGGGGGACTGAAGCTTTCTTT.

CDR3 DNA sequence: TGCAGCGTTCCCTTCGGTAGCGGGGGGGCGGGAGATACGCAGTATTTT. Protein sequence: CSVPFGSGGAGDTQYF. This chain uses TRBV29-1 with TRBJ2-3, with TRBD2 identical over 11 bases. The length of the CDR3 is 16 residues. Germline loops: CDR1 SQVTM, CDR2 ANQGSEA. V dropped 5 bases and J dropped 5; count of bases not matched to a gene: 12.

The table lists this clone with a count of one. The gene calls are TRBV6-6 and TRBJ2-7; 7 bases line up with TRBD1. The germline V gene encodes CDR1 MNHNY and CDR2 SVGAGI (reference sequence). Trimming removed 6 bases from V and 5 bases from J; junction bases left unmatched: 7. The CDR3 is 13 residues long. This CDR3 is CASRKTGAHEQYF. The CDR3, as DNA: TGTGCCAGCAGGAAAACAGGGGCCCACGAGCAGTACTTC.

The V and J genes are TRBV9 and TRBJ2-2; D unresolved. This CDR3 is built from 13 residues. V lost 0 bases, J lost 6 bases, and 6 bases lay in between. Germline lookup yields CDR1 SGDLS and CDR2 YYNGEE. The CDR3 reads CASSVDLSGELFF. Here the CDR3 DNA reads TGTGCCAGCAGCGTAGACCTATCCGGGGAGCTGTTTTTT. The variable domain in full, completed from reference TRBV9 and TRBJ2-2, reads DSGVTQTPKHLITATGQRVTLRCSPRSGDLSVYWYQQSLDQGLQFLIQYYNGEERAKGNILERFSAQQFPDLHSELNLSSLELGDSALYFCASSVDLSGELFFGEGSRLTVL.